A single sample is the source of the 8 T cell receptor beta chains below, sequenced in a study of response to subunit inactivated influenza vaccine. MiXCR, applied by TCRdb to the RT-PCR reads, yields one record per CDR3 protein. The profile covers approximately 530,000 distinct CDR3 sequences, with under 8.5% appearing a single time and around 14% taken by the ten largest. Sequenced here: PBMCs from blood, sampled 23 to 25 months after vaccination. These receptors were collected from a man aged 50 to 69 who received an inactivated influenza vaccine.

Of note for this clonotype: One junction end does not reproduce the germline sequence, and a read error may be involved. The chain recombines TRBV11-2 with TRBJ1-1; 8 nucleotides agree with TRBD1. The V gene's germline CDR1 is SGHAT and CDR2 FQNNGV. The CDR3 spans 17 residues. Here the CDR3 reads CASRLGTGHAMNTEAFF. The CDR3 DNA sequence: TGTGCCAGCAGACTGGGGACAGGTCACGCTATGAATACTGAAGCTTTCTTT.

This clonotype was counted between two and nine times. This rearrangement joins TRBV4-2 to TRBJ1-2; 8 bases fit TRBD1. The CDR3 sequence is 17 residues long. Unmatched junction bases numbered 11, after V lost 1 base and J lost 4 bases. CDR1 is LGHNA, CDR2 YNFKEQ, per germline. The CDR3 loop is CASSQGGGAGQGYGYTF. CDR3 DNA sequence: TGTGCCAGCAGCCAAGGTGGTGGGGCAGGACAGGGCTATGGCTACACCTTC.

This clonotype was recorded many times. The rearrangement links TRBV20-1 to TRBJ2-3; no reliable D call. Germline values: CDR1 DFQATT, CDR2 SNEGSKA (reference sequence). V was clipped by 2 bases and J by 6 bases, with 9 bases between them. This CDR3 contains 12 residues. The CDR3 here is CSARLTVDTQYF. CDR3 DNA: TGCAGTGCTAGATTAACGGTTGATACGCAGTATTTT.

This clonotype was seen at least ten times. The chain has TRBV4-2 and TRBJ2-1, with unresolved D. Germline CDR1 is LGHNA and CDR2 is YNFKEQ. The CDR3 totals 17 residues. The ends were cut back, 5 bases at V and 0 bases at J, with 17 bases in the middle. Here the CDR3 DNA reads TGTGCCAGCAGCAGATTGGAGCCGAAGAGCTCCTACAATGAGCAGTTCTTC. It codes for CASSRLEPKSSYNEQFF.

This clonotype has at least ten counts. The V and J genes are TRBV28 and TRBJ2-7, with TRBD1 matching over 10 bases. V was clipped by 1 base and J by 3 bases; unmatched bases: 6. Germline V gives CDR1 MDHEN, CDR2 SYDVKM. The CDR3 totals 16 residues. CDR3 in DNA: TGTGCCAGCAGTTTATCGGGACAGGGGAGATTCTACGAGCAGTACTTC. Translating gives CASSLSGQGRFYEQYF.

This clonotype came up a few times. The DNA of the CDR3 is TGCGCCAGCAGCTTTGTGCTAGCGGGGAGCACAGATACGCAGTATTTT. It is translated as CASSFVLAGSTDTQYF. The rearrangement links TRBV5-1 to TRBJ2-3; 9 bases fit TRBD2. The CDR3 covers 16 residues. Losses at the gene ends were 2 bases for V and 0 bases for J; bases not matched to a gene: 4. Germline CDR1 SGHRS, CDR2 YFSETQ.

The CDR3 loop is CASSVRGNTDTQYF. CDR3 in DNA: TGTGCCAGCAGCGTCCGGGGAAACACAGATACGCAGTATTTT. The chain uses TRBV7-2 and TRBJ2-3; D perhaps matches TRBD2 (5 bases). This CDR3 contains 14 residues. Germline assignment: CDR1 SGHTA and CDR2 FQGNSA. V was cut by 5 bases and J by 2 bases, with 11 bases left in between.

The chain links TRBV29-1 to TRBJ2-7, with 8 bases aligning to TRBD1. Germline V gene data show CDR1 as SQVTM and CDR2 as ANQGSEA. The CDR3 sequence is 13 residues long. The trim removed 1 base at V and 5 bases at J, leaving 4 bases unmatched. CDR3 region: CSVEGQGRDEQYF. DNA of the CDR3: TGCAGCGTTGAAGGACAGGGGCGCGACGAGCAGTACTTC.